This TCR beta chain was profiled in a study of blood T cells in healthy people across ages. A second 7 to 11 cycle PCR used barcoded and J-beta primers. TCRdb reprocessed the 5' RACE reads via MiXCR and lists one record per CDR3 protein. The sample has fewer than 900,000 distinct CDR3 sequences, about 40% seen once. Germline CDR1 reads DFQATT; CDR2 reads SNEGSKA (reference sequence). The CDR3 has 13 amino acids. Trimming took 8 bases from V and 7 from J; bases not matched to a gene: 11. Study-wide findings and caveats: Per million T cells, TCR beta diversity dropped roughly linearly as age increased.

To note about this clonotype: Its target is unknown.

The gene calls are TRBV20-1 and TRBJ2-1; 7 positions match TRBD2. The sample taken for sequencing was blood. This clonotype originated in a woman aged 60-75 years in good health. The CDR3 reads CSSAPSSGNEQFF. Written as DNA, the CDR3 is TGCAGTTCCGCTCCCAGTAGCGGGAATGAGCAGTTCTTC.